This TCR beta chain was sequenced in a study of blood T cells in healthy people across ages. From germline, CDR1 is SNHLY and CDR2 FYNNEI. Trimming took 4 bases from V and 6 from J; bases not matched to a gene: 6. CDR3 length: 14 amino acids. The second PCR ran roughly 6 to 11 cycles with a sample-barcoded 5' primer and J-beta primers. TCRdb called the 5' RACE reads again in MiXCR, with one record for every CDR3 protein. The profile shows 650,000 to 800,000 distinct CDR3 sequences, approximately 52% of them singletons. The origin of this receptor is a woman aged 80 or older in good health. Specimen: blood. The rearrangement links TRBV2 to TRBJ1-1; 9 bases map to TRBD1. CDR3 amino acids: CASSGDRARAEAFF. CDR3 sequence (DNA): TGTGCCAGCAGTGGGGACAGGGCTCGGGCTGAAGCTTTCTTT.